This T cell receptor (beta chain) was documented in a study of cytomegalovirus exposure and HLA in healthy donors. Per germline, CDR1 SGHRS and CDR2 YFSETQ. V lost 2 bases, J lost 0 bases, and 4 bases stayed unmatched. The CDR3 contains 15 residues. The assay was immunoSEQ multiplex PCR, and TCRdb's table has in-frame clones only and misses some. The repertoire holds fewer than 250,000 clones, with around 86% as singletons. This TCR derives from a woman younger than 30 in good health and CMV-seropositive. The chain has TRBV5-1 and TRBJ2-7, with TRBD1 identical over 8 bases. The material sequenced was PBMCs. The CDR3 coding sequence is TGCGCCAGCAGCTTCACCACAGGGGGCTCCTACGAGCAGTACTTC. This sequence encodes CASSFTTGGSYEQYF.